This T cell receptor (beta chain) originates from a study of shared clonotypes between healthy human individuals. The V end lost 0 bases, the J end lost 4 bases, and 10 bases lay between the germline ends. This CDR3 comprises 15 residues. The germline V gene has CDR1 LGHNA and CDR2 YNFKEQ. A note on this clone: Its antigen is not identified.

It was across several immunoSEQ plates that each subset's genomic DNA was evenly split. Repertoires were generated with immunoSEQ multiplex PCR, while TCRdb's copy carries only in-frame clones and drops some. The data hold roughly 2 million clones, with approximately 95% observed a single time. Investigators divided CD4+ cells into CD45RA+ naive and CD45RA-negative memory subsets. Whole-study findings and limits: Relative to memory subsets, naive subsets generally showed larger estimated richness. Unshared clonotypes carried lower generation probabilities than those common to all four donors.

The sequence was obtained from a man in his late teens or twenties in good health. The genes are TRBV4-2 and TRBJ1-3, with D tentatively TRBD1 (5 bases). Sequenced input: naive CD4+ T cells sorted from blood. Subset: CD45RA+ positively selected. The CDR3: CASSQDGRTGNTIYF. DNA for the CDR3: TGTGCCAGCAGCCAAGATGGACGGACAGGAAACACCATATATTTT.